This entry features one T cell receptor beta chain sequence. Its specific antigen is unknown. No per-base quality is available; no much larger clone lies one base away. Donors were healthy HIV-negative adults with no recently reported acute infections or vaccinations. Every donor was a Caucasian adult living in Nashville, Tennessee, USA. CD4+ T cells were enriched by magnetic negative selection; naive cells were then positively selected on CD45RA, and the negative fraction formed the memory subset. Blood was obtained by leukapheresis, after which PBMCs were separated by Ficoll-Histopaque density gradient centrifugation and cryopreserved in liquid nitrogen vapor phase. Purity and quantity of every magnetically sorted T cell population were checked by analytical flow cytometry. Genomic DNA was isolated from each sorted fraction and quantified by UV absorbance on a Nanodrop 2000c. CDR1 LNHNV and CDR2 YYDKDF are derived from the germline V gene (reference sequence). The CDR3 runs 14 residues from the cysteine to the phenylalanine. Left in the record is the CDR3 DNA by itself, 42 bases read in frame from the first base. V loses 0 bases at its end and J loses 9 bases; junction bases beyond the gene matches: 2.

Using the deep immunoSEQ assay, multiplex PCR amplified TCR CDR3 regions from genomic DNA. Genomic DNA extracted from each cell subset was distributed evenly over all wells of several immunoSEQ 96-well plates, and each plate served as one replicate. For sorted subsets, each replicate PCR was loaded with about 0.2 ug genomic DNA, equivalent to 30,000 or so T cell genomes. Purified libraries were quantified with a Qubit 3.0 fluorometer, sized on a Bioanalyzer 2100, and re-quantified with the KAPA Library Quantification kit. Each immunoSEQ 96-well plate was sequenced on its own single-read 150-cycle Illumina NextSeq 550 flow cell. The original methods were these. Because only junctional sequences without quality scores were contained in the immunoSEQ output, filtering matching that applied to full-length reads could not be performed. To assign V/J genes and CDR3, sequences were annotated against IMGT germline references using PyIR, a Python wrapper for IgBLAST v1.9. Reads were removed for weak V/J assignments (E-value above 1e-6), missing CDR3, stop codons, out-of-frame junctions, or ambiguous translated residues. A V3J clonotype was defined by an identical inferred V gene, J gene, and CDR3 amino acid sequence. Percentage overlap between repertoires was calculated by dividing the number of shared unique clonotypes by the size of the smaller repertoire. RTK rarefaction, the Chao1 estimator, and Recon v2.1 estimates of unobserved clonotypes were used to assess repertoire richness. Generation probabilities were computed with OLGA for all TCRbeta clonotypes obtained by the gDNA method from a few donors. TCRdb holds this immuneACCESS table with in-frame rearrangements only. Some clones are missing; in checked studies, unresolved V genes explain under half, and the rest has no known cause. That table supplies the V and J calls and clone size; D and trimming were determined from the DNA. Across this sample there are around 550,000 clones, with around 96% seen only once. About 0.054% of the sample goes to the ten largest clones.

This record belongs to a study of shared clonotypes between healthy human individuals (dated by TCRdb to about 2020). About the investigation overall: The cohort included three men and a couple of women between 18 and 49 years of age. Per donor, three plates each were used for CD4 naive and CD4 memory, two for CD8 naive, and one for CD8 memory. To estimate repertoire size and how much clonotype sharing occurs between individuals, the study deeply sequenced the blood TCR repertoires of roughly 5 healthy adults. Libraries were prepared and TCR repertoires were sequenced by different laboratories using diverse techniques, in order to increase sequencing depth and limit assay-specific biases. Each donor's leukapheresis produced roughly between about 0.8 and 8.9 billion PBMCs. Study-wide conclusions, independent of this receptor: Incomplete sequencing was indicated by rarefaction of sorted-subset datasets, despite the large sequencing depth. Sharing across a handful of donors was observed for approximately 5% of naive CD4, under 4% of naive CD8, roughly 2.3% of memory CD4, and roughly 0.4% of memory CD8 clonotypes. Compared with non-shared clonotypes, clonotypes shared by all four sorted-subset donors had higher generation probabilities. Pairwise subsampling indicated that sequencing depth was expected to affect the degree of clonotype sharing among donors. Naive subsets generally had larger estimated clonotype richness than memory subsets did. The small number of donors limited the genetic and exposure-history diversity represented. Only blood was sampled, and tissue TCR repertoires likely differ from those in blood.

This receptor was identified in a woman aged 25 to 39 in good health. The rearranged chain carries TRBV15 and TRBJ1-6, with 7 bases in between that match TRBD1. The sample was naive CD4+ T cells sorted from blood. The label giving this sample's cell subset or site can be read as: CD45RA+ positively selected. At the DNA level, the sequence is TGTGCCACCAGCAGAGACAGGGGGAGTTCACCCCTCCACTTT. Its protein is CATSRDRGSSPLHF.